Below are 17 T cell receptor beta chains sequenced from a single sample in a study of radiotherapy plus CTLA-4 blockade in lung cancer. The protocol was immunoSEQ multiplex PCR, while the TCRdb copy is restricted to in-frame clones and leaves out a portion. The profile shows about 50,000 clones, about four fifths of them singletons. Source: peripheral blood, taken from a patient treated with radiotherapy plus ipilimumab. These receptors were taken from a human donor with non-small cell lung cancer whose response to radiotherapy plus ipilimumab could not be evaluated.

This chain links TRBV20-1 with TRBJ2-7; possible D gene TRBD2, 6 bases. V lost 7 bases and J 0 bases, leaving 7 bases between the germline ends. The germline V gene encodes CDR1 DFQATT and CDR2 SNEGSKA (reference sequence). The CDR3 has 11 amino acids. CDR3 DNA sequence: TGCAGTGTCGGGAGCTCCTACGAGCAGTACTTC. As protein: CSVGSSYEQYF.

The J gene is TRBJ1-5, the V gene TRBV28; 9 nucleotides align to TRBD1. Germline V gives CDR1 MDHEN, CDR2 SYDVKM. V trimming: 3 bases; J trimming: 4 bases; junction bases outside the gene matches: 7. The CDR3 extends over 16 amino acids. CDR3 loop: CASSFRGTGTNQPQHF. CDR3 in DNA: TGTGCCAGCAGTTTTCGGGGGACAGGGACGAATCAGCCCCAGCATTTT.

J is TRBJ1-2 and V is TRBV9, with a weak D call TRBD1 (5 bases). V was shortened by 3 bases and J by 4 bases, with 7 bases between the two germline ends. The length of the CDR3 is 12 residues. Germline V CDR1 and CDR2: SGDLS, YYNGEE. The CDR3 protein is CASSATGYGYTF. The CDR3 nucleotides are TGTGCCAGCAGCGCAACAGGCTATGGCTACACCTTC.

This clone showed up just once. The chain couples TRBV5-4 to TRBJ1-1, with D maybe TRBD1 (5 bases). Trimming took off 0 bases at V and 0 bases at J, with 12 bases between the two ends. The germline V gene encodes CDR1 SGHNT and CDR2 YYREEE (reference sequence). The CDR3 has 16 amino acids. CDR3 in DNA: TGTGCCAGCAGCTTGGATGTGACAGACATGAACACTGAAGCTTTCTTT. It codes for CASSLDVTDMNTEAFF.

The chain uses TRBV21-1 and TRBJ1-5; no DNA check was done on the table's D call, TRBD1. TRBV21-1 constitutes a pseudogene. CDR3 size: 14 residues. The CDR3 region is CARWPGESNQPQHF. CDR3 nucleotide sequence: TGTGCCAGATGGCCAGGGGAGAGCAATCAGCCCCAGCATTTT.

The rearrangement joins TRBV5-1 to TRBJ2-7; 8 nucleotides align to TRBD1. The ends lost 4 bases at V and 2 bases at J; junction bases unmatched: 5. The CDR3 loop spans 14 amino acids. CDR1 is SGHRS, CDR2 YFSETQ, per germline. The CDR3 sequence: CASSQTGEPYEQYF. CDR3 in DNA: TGCGCCAGCAGCCAGACAGGGGAACCCTACGAGCAGTACTTC.

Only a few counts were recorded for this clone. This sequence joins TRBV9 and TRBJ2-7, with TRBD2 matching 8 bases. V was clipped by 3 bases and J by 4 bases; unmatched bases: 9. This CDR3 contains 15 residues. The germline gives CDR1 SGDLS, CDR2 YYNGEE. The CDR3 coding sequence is TGTGCCAGCAGCGCCCGGGGGGGGAGTAATTACGAGCAGTACTTC. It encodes CASSARGGSNYEQYF. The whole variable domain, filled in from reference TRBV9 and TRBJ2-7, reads DSGVTQTPKHLITATGQRVTLRCSPRSGDLSVYWYQQSLDQGLQFLIQYYNGEERAKGNILERFSAQQFPDLHSELNLSSLELGDSALYFCASSARGGSNYEQYFGPGTRLTVT.

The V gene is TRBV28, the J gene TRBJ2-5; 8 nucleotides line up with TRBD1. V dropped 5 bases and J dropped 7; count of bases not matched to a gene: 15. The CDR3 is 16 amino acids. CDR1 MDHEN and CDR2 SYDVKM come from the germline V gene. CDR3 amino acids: CASSEGPPRGRLTQYF. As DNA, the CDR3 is TGTGCCAGCAGTGAAGGACCACCCAGGGGGCGCTTGACCCAGTACTTC. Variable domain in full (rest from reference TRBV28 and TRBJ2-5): DVKVTQSSRYLVKRTGEKVFLECVQDMDHENMFWYRQDPGLGLRLIYFSYDVKMKEKGDIPEGYSVSREKKERFSLILESASTNQTSMYLCASSEGPPRGRLTQYFGPGTRLLVL.

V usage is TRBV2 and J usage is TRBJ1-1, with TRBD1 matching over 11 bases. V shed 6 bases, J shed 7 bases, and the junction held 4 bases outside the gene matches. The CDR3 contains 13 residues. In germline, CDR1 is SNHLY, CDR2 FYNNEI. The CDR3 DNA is TGTGCCAGCAGCTGGACAGGGGGCGGTGAAGCTTTCTTT. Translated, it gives CASSWTGGGEAFF.

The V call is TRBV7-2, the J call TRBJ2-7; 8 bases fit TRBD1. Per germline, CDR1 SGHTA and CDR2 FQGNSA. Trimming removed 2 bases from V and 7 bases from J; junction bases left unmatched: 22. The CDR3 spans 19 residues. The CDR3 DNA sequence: TGTGCCAGCAGCTTACTGACGGTGGGGTCCAGGGGGCCCCTGAGGGAGCAGTACTTC. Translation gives CASSLLTVGSRGPLREQYF.

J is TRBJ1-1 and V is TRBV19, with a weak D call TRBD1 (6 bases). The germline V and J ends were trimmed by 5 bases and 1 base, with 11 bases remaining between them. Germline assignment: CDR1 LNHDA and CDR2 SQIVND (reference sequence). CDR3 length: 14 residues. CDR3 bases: TGTGCCAGTAGTGCACAGGGTAGGAACACTGAAGCTTTCTTT. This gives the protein CASSAQGRNTEAFF.

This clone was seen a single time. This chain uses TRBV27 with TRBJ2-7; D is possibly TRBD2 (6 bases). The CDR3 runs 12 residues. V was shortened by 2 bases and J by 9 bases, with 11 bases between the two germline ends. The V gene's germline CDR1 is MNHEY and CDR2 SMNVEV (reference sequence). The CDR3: CASSLAYGGQYF. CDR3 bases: TGTGCCAGCAGTTTAGCCTACGGGGGGCAGTACTTC.

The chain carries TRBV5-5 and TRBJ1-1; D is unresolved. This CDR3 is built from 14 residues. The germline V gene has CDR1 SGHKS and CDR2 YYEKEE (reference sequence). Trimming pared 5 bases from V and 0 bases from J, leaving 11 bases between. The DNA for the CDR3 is TGTGCCAGCAGTTACGTTACATTGAACACTGAAGCTTTCTTT. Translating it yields CASSYVTLNTEAFF. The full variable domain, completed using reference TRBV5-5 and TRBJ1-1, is DAGVTQSPTHLIKTRGQQVTLRCSPISGHKSVSWYQQVLGQGPQFIFQYYEKEERGRGNFPDRFSARQFPNYSSELNVNALLLGDSALYLCASSYVTLNTEAFFGQGTRLTVV.

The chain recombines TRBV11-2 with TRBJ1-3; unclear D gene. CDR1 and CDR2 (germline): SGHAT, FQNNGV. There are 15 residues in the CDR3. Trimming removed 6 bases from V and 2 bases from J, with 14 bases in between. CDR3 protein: CASRNLRGPGNTIYF. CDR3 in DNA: TGTGCCAGCAGAAACCTCCGGGGTCCTGGAAACACCATATATTTT.

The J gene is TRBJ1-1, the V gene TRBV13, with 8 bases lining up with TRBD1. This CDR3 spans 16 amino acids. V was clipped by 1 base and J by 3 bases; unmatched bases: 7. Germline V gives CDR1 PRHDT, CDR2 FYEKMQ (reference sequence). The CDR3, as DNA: TGTGCCAGCAGCTTAGAGGGACAGGCCCCTTACACTGAAGCTTTCTTT. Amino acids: CASSLEGQAPYTEAFF.

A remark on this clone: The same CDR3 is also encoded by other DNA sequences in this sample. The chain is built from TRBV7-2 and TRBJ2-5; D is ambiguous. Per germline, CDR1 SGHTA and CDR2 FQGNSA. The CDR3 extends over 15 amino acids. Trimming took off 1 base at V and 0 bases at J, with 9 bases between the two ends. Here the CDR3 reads CASSLGSGYQETQYF. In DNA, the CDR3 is TGTGCCAGCAGCTTAGGATCGGGTTACCAAGAGACCCAGTACTTC.

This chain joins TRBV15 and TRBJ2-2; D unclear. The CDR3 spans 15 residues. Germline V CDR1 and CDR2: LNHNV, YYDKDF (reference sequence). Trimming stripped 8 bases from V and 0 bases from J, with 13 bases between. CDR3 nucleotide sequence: TGTGCCACCGCTAGAGGAACATCGAACACCGGGGAGCTGTTTTTT. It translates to CATARGTSNTGELFF.